In this sample, the clone carrying this TCR beta chain turned up a few times. The entry originates in a study of cytomegalovirus exposure and HLA in healthy donors. Primers included in the PCR were 60 Vbeta and 13 Jbeta primers. TCRdb's copy holds only in-frame clones and misses some; the assay was immunoSEQ multiplex PCR. The table records 150,000 or so clones, 60% to 80% of them present only once. The V gene's germline CDR1 is LGHNA and CDR2 YNFKEQ. The length of the CDR3 is 15 residues. Trimming took off 1 base at V and 9 bases at J, with 19 bases between the two ends. The source of this sequence is a man in his forties or fifties in good health and CMV-seropositive. The rearrangement links TRBV4-2 to TRBJ2-7, with D perhaps matching TRBD2 (6 bases). Sequences were obtained from PBMCs. The CDR3 DNA reads as TGTGCCAGCAGCCAAGCCGCGACTAGGGCCCGTGGGCAGTACTTC. Protein sequence: CASSQAATRARGQYF.